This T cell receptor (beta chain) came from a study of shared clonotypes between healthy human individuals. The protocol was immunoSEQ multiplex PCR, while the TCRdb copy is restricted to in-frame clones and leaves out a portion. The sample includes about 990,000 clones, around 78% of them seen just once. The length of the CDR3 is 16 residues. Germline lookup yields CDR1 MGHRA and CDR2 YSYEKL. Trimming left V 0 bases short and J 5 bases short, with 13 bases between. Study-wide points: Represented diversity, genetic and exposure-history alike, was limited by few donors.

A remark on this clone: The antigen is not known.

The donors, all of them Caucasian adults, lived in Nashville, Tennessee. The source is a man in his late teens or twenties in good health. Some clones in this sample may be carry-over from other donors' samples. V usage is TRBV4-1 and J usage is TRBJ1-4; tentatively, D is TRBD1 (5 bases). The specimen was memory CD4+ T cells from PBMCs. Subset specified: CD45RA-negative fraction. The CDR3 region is CASSQDRDANNEKLFF. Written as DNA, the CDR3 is TGCGCCAGCAGCCAAGATCGGGACGCTAACAATGAAAAACTGTTTTTT.